Detailed here is one TCR beta chain. The authors' processing: Reference gene primer amplification gave estimated nucleated cell counts. Libraries were prepared by immunoSEQ multiplex PCR; TCRdb keeps only in-frame clonotypes and omits some of them. That table gives V, J and clone size, and the DNA gave D and trimming. This table has more than 85,000 clones, 70% to 90% appearing once. V lost 0 bases to trimming and J lost 8 bases; unmatched junction nucleotides: 4. Looked up from germline, CDR1 is SGHDT and CDR2 is YYEEEE. The CDR3 covers 15 residues. The data originate from a study of blood T cell repertoires in COVID-19. Looking at the study overall: The origin of the acute and convalescent COVID-19 samples was the United States, Italy and Spain. Sources were T cells, B-cell-depleted T cells, or PBMCs; the material itself was cDNA or gDNA.

The specimen was peripheral blood. The TCR originated in a man aged 50 to 59 with active COVID-19. This rearrangement joins TRBV5-6 to TRBJ2-3; TRBD2 matches 12 bases. In DNA form, the CDR3 reads TGTGCCAGCAGCTTGGCCCCTAGCGGGGGGGGTACGCAGTATTTT. Its protein product is CASSLAPSGGGTQYF.